The following is a T cell receptor beta chain sequence with its context. The sample is drawn from a study of blood T cell repertoires in COVID-19. Study-wide context: T cells, B-cell-depleted T cells, or PBMCs provided the cDNA or gDNA that served as material.

This CDR3 comprises 13 residues. Germline lookup yields CDR1 MDHEN and CDR2 SYDVKM. V was pared by 5 bases and J by 7 bases, with 14 bases between. In the study's own analysis: For nucleated cells, counts were estimated from reference gene primer amplification. Repertoires were generated with immunoSEQ multiplex PCR, while TCRdb's copy carries only in-frame clones and drops some. From that table come the V and J calls and clone size; the DNA was used to work out D and trimming. The sample records about 78,000 clones, around nine tenths being singletons. The V and J genes are TRBV28 and TRBJ1-2; TRBD1 might be the D (5 bases). The clonotype originates from a man aged 50 to 59 with active or convalescent COVID-19. Sequenced input: peripheral blood. CDR3 sequence: CASSPYGGGGYTF. The CDR3 bases are TGTGCCAGCAGTCCCTACGGGGGAGGTGGCTACACCTTC.